The 6 T cell receptor beta chains below come from one sample, sequenced in a study of T-cell reconstitution after alpha-beta-depleted transplantation in children. Preparation of the TCRbeta library involved a method that used unique molecular identifiers. Using its own MiXCR run on the PCR reads, TCRdb lists one record per CDR3 protein. This table holds a few hundred thousand distinct CDR3 sequences, about 17% found once. The specimen comprised PBMCs from the stem cell graft donor, sampled from the stem cell graft. Every receptor here comes from a human donor who donated a stem cell graft to a child with acute lymphoblastic leukemia.

This clonotype was counted between two and nine times. The chain links TRBV15 to TRBJ1-5; 7 bases are shared with TRBD1. The CDR3 is 19 residues long. Germline V gene lookup returns CDR1 LNHNV and CDR2 YYDKDF (reference sequence). With V trimmed by 0 bases and J by 0 bases, 11 bases remained unmatched. The CDR3 sequence: CATSRDRDSQRYSNQPQHF. In DNA form, the CDR3 reads TGTGCCACCAGCAGAGATCGGGACAGCCAACGGTATAGCAATCAGCCCCAGCATTTT.

This clonotype occurred a few times. The chain joins TRBV27 to TRBJ2-7, with 8 bases aligning to TRBD2. The germline CDR1 and CDR2 sequences are MNHEY and SMNVEV (reference sequence). CDR3 size: 14 residues. The V gene end was trimmed by 2 bases and the J gene end by 5 bases; junction bases not matched to a gene: 5. The CDR3 sequence: CASSLTGGPDEQYF. The CDR3 bases are TGTGCCAGCAGTTTAACGGGAGGGCCAGACGAGCAGTACTTC.

This clonotype occurred a few times. The rearrangement uses TRBV29-1 and TRBJ2-1; 14 bases agree with TRBD2. The CDR3 contains 14 residues. CDR1 and CDR2 from the germline V gene are SQVTM and ANQGSEA. Trimming at V came to 6 bases and at J to 8 bases, leaving 6 bases not matched to a gene. The DNA of the CDR3 is TGCAGCGTGACCGGGACTAGCGGGAGTTATGAGCAGTTCTTC. Translation gives CSVTGTSGSYEQFF.

V is TRBV27 and J is TRBJ1-1; D might be TRBD1 (6 bases). The germline V gene encodes CDR1 MNHEY and CDR2 SMNVEV (reference sequence). CDR3 size: 15 residues. V was cut by 6 bases and J by 11 bases, with 25 bases left in between. The CDR3 nucleotides are TGTGCCAGCAGCTTTTCACTGGGGTTACAGGGAAACGCTTTCTTT. This codes for CASSFSLGLQGNAFF.

The V call is TRBV9, the J call TRBJ1-1; a possible D gene is TRBD1 (5 bases). V lost 0 bases to trimming and J lost 6 bases, with 12 bases between them. Germline values: CDR1 SGDLS, CDR2 YYNGEE. This CDR3 is 14 amino acids long. The CDR3 DNA is TGTGCCAGCAGCGTAGTTCCTGGGACCCCTGAAGCTTTCTTT. Translated: CASSVVPGTPEAFF.

This clonotype occurred a few times. The V gene is TRBV9, the J gene TRBJ2-1; D may be TRBD2 (6 bases). V gave up 0 bases and J gave up 8 bases, with 15 bases separating them. This CDR3 comprises 15 residues. Per the germline V gene, CDR1 is SGDLS and CDR2 is YYNGEE. The CDR3 is CASSVGGELGHEQFF. As DNA, the CDR3 is TGTGCCAGCAGCGTAGGGGGGGAACTAGGGCATGAGCAGTTCTTC. Looking up the rest from reference TRBV9 and TRBJ2-1 gives the full variable domain: DSGVTQTPKHLITATGQRVTLRCSPRSGDLSVYWYQQSLDQGLQFLIQYYNGEERAKGNILERFSAQQFPDLHSELNLSSLELGDSALYFCASSVGGELGHEQFFGPGTRLTVL.